The clone carrying this TCR beta chain was picked up one time. Profiling relied on immunoSEQ multiplex PCR, and the TCRdb table lists in-frame clones only, not all of them. The sample holds about 86,000 clones, approximately 88% seen once. This specimen comes from a study of blood T cell repertoires in COVID-19. At the level of the study: In each case, the material was cDNA or gDNA derived from T cells, B-cell-depleted T cells, or PBMCs.

This CDR3 has 14 amino acids. Germline loops: CDR1 LGHDT, CDR2 YNNKEL (reference sequence). V lost 5 bases and J lost 3; bases outside the gene matches: 5. The TCR was taken from a woman of 80 years or more with active or convalescent COVID-19. V gene TRBV3-1 (or the pseudogene TRBV3-2) combines with J gene TRBJ2-7, with 9 bases matching TRBD1. Specimen: peripheral blood. The DNA of the CDR3 is TGTGCCAGCAGCAACCGGGGACAGGGCTACGAGCAGTACTTC. It codes for CASSNRGQGYEQYF.